The rows below give T cell receptor beta chains drawn from one sample of a study of cytomegalovirus exposure and HLA in healthy donors. TCRdb's table, derived via immunoSEQ multiplex PCR, lists solely in-frame clones and lacks some. The sample lists 95,000 to 100,000 clones; approximately 76% were seen once. Sequencing was carried out using PBMCs. These receptors were obtained from a man between 40 and 49 years old in good health and CMV-seronegative. CDR3s include the opening cysteine and the closing phenylalanine or tryptophan. The D gene is left open where the match is weak. Rows give clone size only sometimes, using once, few, many, or a class for an expanded clone.

abundance: once; v_gene: TRBV11-2; d_gene: TRBD2; j_gene: TRBJ2-2; CDR3aa: CASRGLAAVRGELFF; CDR3nt: TGTGCCAGCAGAGGACTAGCGGCCGTGCGCGGGGAGCTGTTTTTT
abundance: few; v_gene: TRBV30; d_gene: TRBD2; j_gene: TRBJ2-7; CDR3aa: CAWKESPGGSYEQYF; CDR3nt: TGTGCCTGGAAGGAAAGCCCGGGGGGTTCCTACGAGCAGTACTTC
abundance: NA; v_gene: TRBV2; d_gene: TRBD1; j_gene: TRBJ2-1; CDR3aa: CASSEGAGGNNEQFF; CDR3nt: TGTGCCAGCAGTGAGGGGGCAGGGGGCAACAATGAGCAGTTCTTC
abundance: NA; v_gene: TRBV29-1; d_gene: NA; j_gene: TRBJ1-1; CDR3aa: CSVGDTEAFF; CDR3nt: TGCAGCGTAGGGGACACTGAAGCTTTCTTT
abundance: NA; v_gene: TRBV7-9; d_gene: NA; j_gene: TRBJ1-1; CDR3aa: CSSTYRGGGPNTEAFF; CDR3nt: TGTTCCAGCACCTATCGAGGGGGAGGGCCGAACACTGAAGCTTTCTTT
abundance: NA; v_gene: TRBV9; d_gene: NA; j_gene: TRBJ2-5; CDR3aa: CASSDDGETQYF; CDR3nt: TGTGCCAGCAGCGATGATGGCGAGACCCAGTACTTC
abundance: NA; v_gene: TRBV10-2; d_gene: NA; j_gene: TRBJ1-2; CDR3aa: CASSDISRVDYGYTF; CDR3nt: TGCGCCAGCAGCGATATCTCCAGGGTTGACTATGGCTACACCTTC
abundance: NA; v_gene: TRBV21-1; d_gene: NA; j_gene: TRBJ2-7; CDR3aa: CASRWFPGLARHSSYEQYF; CDR3nt: TGTGCCAGCAGATGGTTCCCGGGACTAGCGCGACATAGCTCCTACGAGCAGTACTTC
abundance: NA; v_gene: TRBV7-2; d_gene: NA; j_gene: TRBJ2-3; CDR3aa: CASSLYRSTDTQYF; CDR3nt: TGTGCCAGCAGCTTATACCGGAGCACAGATACGCAGTATTTT
abundance: NA; v_gene: TRBV6-5; d_gene: NA; j_gene: TRBJ2-1; CDR3aa: CASMDMAALGEQFF; CDR3nt: TGTGCCAGCATGGACATGGCGGCTTTGGGTGAGCAGTTCTTC
abundance: NA; v_gene: TRBV27; d_gene: NA; j_gene: TRBJ2-7; CDR3aa: CASSFANSYEQYF; CDR3nt: TGTGCCAGCAGTTTCGCTAACTCCTACGAGCAGTACTTC
abundance: NA; v_gene: TRBV5-4; d_gene: NA; j_gene: TRBJ1-1; CDR3aa: CASSSWQGREVAEAFF; CDR3nt: TGTGCCAGCAGCTCATGGCAGGGGAGGGAGGTCGCTGAAGCTTTCTTT
abundance: NA; v_gene: TRBV21-1; d_gene: NA; j_gene: TRBJ2-2; CDR3aa: CASSRQGSYTGELFF; CDR3nt: TGTGCCAGCTCCAGACAGGGGTCGTACACCGGGGAGCTGTTTTTT
abundance: NA; v_gene: TRBV7-3; d_gene: NA; j_gene: TRBJ1-2; CDR3aa: CASSSSYGYTF; CDR3nt: TGTGCCAGCAGCTCCTCTTATGGCTACACCTTC
abundance: NA; v_gene: TRBV7-3; d_gene: NA; j_gene: TRBJ2-6; CDR3aa: CASSLQPGSYSGANVLTF; CDR3nt: TGTGCCAGCAGCCTTCAGCCCGGTAGCTACTCTGGGGCCAACGTCCTGACTTTC
abundance: NA; v_gene: TRBV4-2; d_gene: TRBD2; j_gene: TRBJ2-5; CDR3aa: CASSPGLAEGETQYF; CDR3nt: TGTGCCAGCAGCCCGGGACTAGCGGAGGGCGAGACCCAGTACTTC
abundance: NA; v_gene: TRBV28; d_gene: TRBD1; j_gene: TRBJ2-7; CDR3aa: CASRRGQGEQYF; CDR3nt: TGTGCCAGCAGGAGGGGACAGGGCGAGCAGTACTTC
abundance: NA; v_gene: TRBV7-9; d_gene: NA; j_gene: TRBJ2-2; CDR3aa: CASTELGGAQTGELFF; CDR3nt: TGTGCCAGCACCGAGCTGGGGGGAGCTCAGACCGGGGAGCTGTTTTTT
abundance: NA; v_gene: TRBV7-3; d_gene: NA; j_gene: TRBJ2-2; CDR3aa: CASSLSPGGSYGELFF; CDR3nt: TGTGCCAGCAGCTTATCCCCAGGGGGGTCGTACGGGGAGCTGTTTTTT
abundance: NA; v_gene: TRBV18; d_gene: NA; j_gene: TRBJ1-2; CDR3aa: CASSPQGKWDYGYTF; CDR3nt: TGTGCCAGCTCACCCCAGGGGAAATGGGACTATGGCTACACCTTC
abundance: NA; v_gene: TRBV5-1; d_gene: TRBD1; j_gene: TRBJ1-2; CDR3aa: CASSPYADRGNGYTF; CDR3nt: TGCGCCAGCAGCCCCTACGCGGACAGGGGTAATGGCTACACCTTC
abundance: NA; v_gene: TRBV7-2; d_gene: TRBD1; j_gene: TRBJ2-3; CDR3aa: CASSPDRGQADTQYF; CDR3nt: TGTGCCAGCAGCCCCGACAGGGGGCAGGCAGATACGCAGTATTTT
abundance: once; v_gene: TRBV9; d_gene: NA; j_gene: TRBJ1-4; CDR3aa: CASSVDPWQTTNEKLFF; CDR3nt: TGTGCCAGCAGCGTAGACCCATGGCAGACAACTAATGAAAAACTGTTTTTT